Detailed here is one TCR beta chain. The antigen remains undetermined. In the PCR, 60 Vbeta and 13 Jbeta primers were used. Using immunoSEQ multiplex PCR, the repertoire was profiled, and TCRdb retains in-frame clones only, with some absent. The table has 150,000 or so clones, around 80% seen once. This record comes from a study of cytomegalovirus exposure and HLA in healthy donors. Study conclusions and caveats: It was confirmed in vitro that a few of the CMV-associated chains were specific for CMV antigens.

Trimming took off 7 bases at V and 3 bases at J, with 10 bases between the two ends. The CDR3 consists of 12 residues. Germline CDR1 and CDR2: SGHNT and YYREEE (reference sequence). This sequence joins TRBV5-4 and TRBJ1-2, with D possibly TRBD1 on 6 matching bases. The sequencing sample was made of PBMCs. The TCR originated in a woman aged 40 to 55 in good health and CMV-seronegative. This CDR3 is CASGPGDYGYTF. The CDR3 DNA reads as TGTGCCAGCGGGCCAGGGGACTATGGCTACACCTTC.